This T cell receptor beta chain was identified in a study of response to subunit inactivated influenza vaccine. The study, taken as a whole, reports: Authors suggested each seasonal influenza vaccination recruits few new T cells.

Germline V gene data show CDR1 as DFQATT and CDR2 as SNEGSKA (reference sequence). The CDR3 runs to 17 residues. MiXCR was run by TCRdb on the RT-PCR reads, yielding one entry per CDR3 protein. The sample has 800,000 or so distinct CDR3 sequences; approximately 21% are singletons. This clonotype occurred a few times. The antigen remains unidentified. A junction boundary mismatches the germline segment, possibly from a read error. The gene calls are TRBV20-1 and TRBJ2-1; the match to TRBD2 covers 10 bases. The sequence was collected from a man aged 45 to 65 who received an inactivated influenza vaccine. The source material was PBMCs from blood, sampled less than 6 days after vaccination. CDR3 in amino acids: CRATRGGTSDSYNEQFF. As DNA, the CDR3 is TGCAGGGCTACCAGGGGCGGGACTAGCGACTCCTACAATGAGCAGTTCTTC.